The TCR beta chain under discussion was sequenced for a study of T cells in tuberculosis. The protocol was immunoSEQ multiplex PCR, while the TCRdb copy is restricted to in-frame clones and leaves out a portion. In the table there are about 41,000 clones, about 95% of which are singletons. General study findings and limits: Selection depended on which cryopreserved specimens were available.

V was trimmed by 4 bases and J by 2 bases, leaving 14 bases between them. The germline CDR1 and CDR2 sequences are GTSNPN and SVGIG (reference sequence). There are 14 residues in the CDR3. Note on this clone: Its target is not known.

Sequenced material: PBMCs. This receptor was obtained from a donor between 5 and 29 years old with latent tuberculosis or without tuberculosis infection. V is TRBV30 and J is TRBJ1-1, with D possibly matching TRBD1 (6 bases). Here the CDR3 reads CAWNRDRRNTEAFF. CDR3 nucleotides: TGTGCCTGGAACCGCGACAGGCGAAACACTGAAGCTTTCTTT.